The 11 T cell receptor beta chains given below trace back to one sample, sequenced in a study of T cells in Graves' hyperthyroidism and ophthalmopathy. Amplification of TCR beta CDR3 regions was performed using RNA transcripts as template. The primer set for the first-round RT-PCR of the TCR CDR3 was HTBI. TCRdb redid the calling of the multiplex PCR reads with MiXCR, one entry per CDR3 protein. The table has about 570,000 distinct CDR3 sequences, 12% to 15% seen once. Sequences were obtained from blood. These receptors all stem from a woman aged 40 to 50 with Graves' hyperthyroidism.

This clonotype has a count of ten or more. V and J are TRBV29-1 and TRBJ2-6, with TRBD1 identical over 8 bases. This CDR3 is built from 16 residues. The ends lost 6 bases at V and 0 bases at J; junction bases unmatched: 7. The germline CDR1 and CDR2 sequences are SQVTM and ANQGSEA. The CDR3 sequence: CSVERTGSSGANVLTF. In nucleotides, the CDR3 is TGCAGCGTCGAACGGACAGGGTCCTCTGGGGCCAACGTCCTGACTTTC.

This clonotype was seen once. The rearrangement joins TRBV5-4 to TRBJ2-1; 10 nucleotides line up with TRBD2. The V segment lost 0 bases and the J segment 1 base; nucleotides outside the gene matches: 7. There are 18 residues in the CDR3. CDR1 is SGHNT, CDR2 YYREEE, per germline (reference sequence). This CDR3 is CASSLEASGSLSYNEQFF. CDR3 bases: TGTGCCAGCAGCTTGGAGGCTAGCGGGAGTTTGTCCTACAATGAGCAGTTCTTC. Complete variable domain (other parts from reference TRBV5-4 and TRBJ2-1): ETGVTQSPTHLIKTRGQQVTLRCSSQSGHNTVSWYQQALGQGPQFIFQYYREEENGRGNFPPRFSGLQFPNYSSELNVNALELDDSALYLCASSLEASGSLSYNEQFFGPGTRLTVL.

Many counts were recorded for this clonotype. CDR3 residues: CSARVLWASGYNEQFF. The CDR3 DNA reads TGCAGTGCTAGAGTTTTATGGGCTAGCGGATACAATGAGCAGTTCTTC. This chain joins TRBV20-1 and TRBJ2-1, with 7 positions matching TRBD2. The germline V gene has CDR1 DFQATT and CDR2 SNEGSKA (reference sequence). The CDR3 has 16 amino acids. V shed 1 base and J 4 bases; nucleotides not matched to a gene: 10.

This clonotype appeared a few times. V and J are TRBV6-1 and TRBJ1-6, with 7 bases lining up with TRBD1. V lost 5 bases to trimming and J lost 7 bases; unmatched junction nucleotides: 8. The CDR3 has 15 amino acids. Germline assignment: CDR1 MNHNS and CDR2 SASEGT. CDR3 loop: CASSPGGRRNSPLHF. As DNA, the CDR3 is TGTGCCAGCAGTCCAGGGGGACGGAGAAATTCACCCCTCCACTTT.

The chain links TRBV5-1 to TRBJ1-2; 8 nucleotides align to TRBD1. CDR3 length: 15 residues. Germline assignment: CDR1 SGHRS and CDR2 YFSETQ. V trimming: 4 bases; J trimming: 4 bases; junction bases outside the gene matches: 9. CDR3 residues: CASSSTLDRGYGYTF. The DNA of the CDR3 is TGCGCCAGCAGCAGCACTCTCGACAGGGGCTATGGCTACACCTTC.

This clonotype occurred many times. This sequence joins TRBV28 and TRBJ2-3; 9 bases align to TRBD1. There are 17 residues in the CDR3. V was clipped by 1 base and J by 0 bases; unmatched bases: 5. Germline-derived CDR1 and CDR2 are MDHEN and SYDVKM. The CDR3 loop is CASSLSGQGRSTDTQYF. The CDR3 nucleotides read TGTGCCAGCAGTTTATCGGGACAGGGCCGTAGCACAGATACGCAGTATTTT.

Remarks on this clonotype: Lacking the conserved final phenylalanine or tryptophan, this CDR3 likely reflects a read error. The CDR3 DNA reads as TGTGCCAGCAGCGTAGCGAGTGACAGGCCTGCCTACGAGCAGTACCTC. Encoded protein: CASSVASDRPAYEQYL. V is TRBV9 and J is TRBJ2-7; D is perhaps TRBD1 (6 bases). This CDR3 is built from 16 residues. V lost 0 bases, J lost 2 bases, and 15 bases lay in between. Germline values: CDR1 SGDLS, CDR2 YYNGEE.

The chain links TRBV11-2 to TRBJ1-6; D gene ambiguous. The CDR3 is 12 amino acids. Trimming pared 5 bases from V and 10 bases from J, leaving 9 bases between. From germline, CDR1 is SGHAT and CDR2 FQNNGV. CDR3 in DNA: TGTGCCAGCAGCCAAGAGATATCACCCCTCCACTTT. The encoded protein is CASSQEISPLHF.

This clonotype was recorded at least ten times. This rearrangement joins TRBV11-2 to TRBJ2-7; D is unclear. This CDR3 is 13 amino acids long. V lost 0 bases and J 3 bases, leaving 6 bases between the germline ends. Germline V gene data show CDR1 as SGHAT and CDR2 as FQNNGV. The CDR3 loop is CASSLDARYEQYF. CDR3 DNA: TGTGCCAGCAGCTTAGATGCCCGCTACGAGCAGTACTTC.

The V call is TRBV3-1, the J call TRBJ1-2; 8 positions agree with TRBD1. Germline CDR1 is LGHDT and CDR2 is YNNKEL (reference sequence). Trimming took 2 bases from V and 8 from J; bases not matched to a gene: 7. The CDR3 is 14 residues long. DNA for the CDR3: TGTGCCAGCAGCCAAACGGACAGGGCAGAAGGCTACACCTTC. Translating gives CASSQTDRAEGYTF.

This clonotype showed up many times. The chain combines TRBV27 with TRBJ2-6; unclear D gene. V dropped 3 bases and J dropped 12 bases, with 9 bases sitting between them. CDR1 and CDR2 (germline): MNHEY, SMNVEV (reference sequence). CDR3 length: 12 amino acids. CDR3 nucleotides: TGTGCCAGCAGTTTGGGTTGGGGCGTCCTGACTTTC. It translates to CASSLGWGVLTF.